The T cell receptor (beta chain) described here comes from a study of blood T cell repertoires in COVID-19. As for the study in general: Researchers got acute and convalescent COVID-19 samples from the United States, Italy and Spain.

Libraries were prepared by immunoSEQ multiplex PCR; TCRdb keeps only in-frame clonotypes and omits some of them. The data hold under 200,000 clones, with 86% observed a single time. The V segment lost 3 bases and the J segment 2 bases; nucleotides outside the gene matches: 0. CDR1 is SEHNR and CDR2 is FQNEAQ in the germline V gene (reference sequence). The CDR3 extends over 14 amino acids. The sequence was collected from a woman aged 55 to 70 with COVID-19, enrolled during active disease. This chain uses TRBV7-9 with TRBJ2-7; 11 bases map to TRBD1. The sample comprised peripheral blood. The chain's CDR3 is CASSLGQGAYEQYF. The CDR3 nucleotides are TGTGCCAGCAGCTTGGGACAGGGGGCCTACGAGCAGTACTTC. Combining the CDR3 with reference TRBV7-9 and TRBJ2-7 gives the whole variable domain DTGVSQNPRHKITKRGQNVTFRCDPISEHNRLYWYRQTLGQGPEFLTYFQNEAQLEKSRLLSDRFSAERPKGSFSTLEIQRTEQGDSAMYLCASSLGQGAYEQYFGPGTRLTVT.